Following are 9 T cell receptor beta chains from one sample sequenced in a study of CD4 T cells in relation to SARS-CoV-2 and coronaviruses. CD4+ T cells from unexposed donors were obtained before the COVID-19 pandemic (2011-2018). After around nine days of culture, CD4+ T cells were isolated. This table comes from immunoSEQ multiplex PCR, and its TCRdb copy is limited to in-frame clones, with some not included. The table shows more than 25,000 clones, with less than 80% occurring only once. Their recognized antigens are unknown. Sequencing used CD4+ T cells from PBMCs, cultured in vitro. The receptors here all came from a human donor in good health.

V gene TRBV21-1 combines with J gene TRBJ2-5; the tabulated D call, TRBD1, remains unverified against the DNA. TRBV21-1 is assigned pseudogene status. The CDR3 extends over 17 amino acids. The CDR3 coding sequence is TGTGCCAGCAGCAAAAGGACAGGGGCTAGAAGACAAGAGACCCAGTACTTC. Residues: CASSKRTGARRQETQYF.

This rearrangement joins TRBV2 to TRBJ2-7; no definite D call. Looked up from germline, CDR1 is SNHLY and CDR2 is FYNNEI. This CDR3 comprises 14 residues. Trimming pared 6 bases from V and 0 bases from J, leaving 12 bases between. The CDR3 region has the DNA TGTGCCAGCAGACTGGACCGCAGCTCCTACGAGCAGTACTTC. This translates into CASRLDRSSYEQYF.

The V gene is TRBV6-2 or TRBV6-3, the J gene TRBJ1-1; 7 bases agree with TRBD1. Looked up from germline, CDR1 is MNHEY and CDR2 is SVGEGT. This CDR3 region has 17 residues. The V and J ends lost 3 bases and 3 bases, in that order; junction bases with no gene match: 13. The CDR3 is CASSYFRTGARDTEAFF. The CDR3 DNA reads TGTGCCAGCAGTTATTTCAGAACAGGGGCGAGGGACACTGAAGCTTTCTTT.

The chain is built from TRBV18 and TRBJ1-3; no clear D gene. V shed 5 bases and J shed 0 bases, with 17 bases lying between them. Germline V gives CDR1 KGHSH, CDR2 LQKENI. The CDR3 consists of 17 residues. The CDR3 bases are TGTGCCAGCTCAGTGGAGGCGGTAGTCATCTCTGGAAACACCATATATTTT. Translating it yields CASSVEAVVISGNTIYF.

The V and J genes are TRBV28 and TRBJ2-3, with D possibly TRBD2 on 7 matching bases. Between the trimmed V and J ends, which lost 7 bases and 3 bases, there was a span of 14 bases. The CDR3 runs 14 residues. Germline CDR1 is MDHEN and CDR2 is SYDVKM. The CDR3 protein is CASTIAGATDTQYF. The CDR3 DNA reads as TGTGCCAGCACCATCGCGGGGGCGACAGATACGCAGTATTTT.

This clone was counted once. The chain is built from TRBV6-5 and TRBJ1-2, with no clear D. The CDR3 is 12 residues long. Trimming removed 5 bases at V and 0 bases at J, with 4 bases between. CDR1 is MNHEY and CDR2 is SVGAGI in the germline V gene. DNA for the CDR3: TGTGCCAGCAGTCCAGCTAACTATGGCTACACCTTC. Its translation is CASSPANYGYTF.

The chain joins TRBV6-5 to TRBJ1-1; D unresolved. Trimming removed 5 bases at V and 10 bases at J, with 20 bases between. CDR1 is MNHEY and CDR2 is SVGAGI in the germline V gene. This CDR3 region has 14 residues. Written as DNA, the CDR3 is TGTGCCAGCAGTCCCTCCGGGCAGTTCCTCGGAGCTTTCTTT. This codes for CASSPSGQFLGAFF.

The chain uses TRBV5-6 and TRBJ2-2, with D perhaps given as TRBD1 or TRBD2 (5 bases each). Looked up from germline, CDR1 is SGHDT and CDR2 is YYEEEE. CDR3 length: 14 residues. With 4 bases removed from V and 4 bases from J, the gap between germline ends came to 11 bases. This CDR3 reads CASSLGTGTGELFF. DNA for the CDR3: TGTGCCAGCAGCCTCGGGACCGGCACCGGGGAGCTGTTTTTT.

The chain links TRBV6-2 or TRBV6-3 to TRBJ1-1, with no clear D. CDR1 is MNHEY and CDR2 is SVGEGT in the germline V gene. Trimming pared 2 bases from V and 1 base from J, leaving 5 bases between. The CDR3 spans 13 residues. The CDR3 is CASSYHRNTEAFF. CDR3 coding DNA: TGTGCCAGCAGTTACCACAGGAACACTGAAGCTTTCTTT.